This entry features one T cell receptor (beta chain) sequence. It has no known antigen specificity. Base qualities are not at hand, and no much larger clone is one base apart. This record belongs to a study of OX40 agonist ivuxolimab in advanced cancers. Some background on the complete study: Ivuxolimab, which targeted the costimulatory receptor OX40 (CD134), was an agonistic, fully human IgG2 monoclonal antibody. Three dose-escalation patients achieved partial responses, one with hepatocellular carcinoma and two with cutaneous melanoma. Of the roughly 54 patients in dose escalation, 19 had hepatocellular carcinoma, around 15 had melanoma, 9 had renal cell carcinoma and 9 had head and neck cancer. In the dose-escalation cohort, around four fifths of patients were male, and the mean age was around 65 years with a range of roughly 20 to 79. The purpose of peripheral TCRbeta sequencing was to test whether ivuxolimab changed TCR sequence diversity and led to clonal T-cell expansion. The paper describes the monotherapy dose-escalation part (N ≈ 49 patients) of the phase I trial of ivuxolimab. Patients were allowed to have had prior anti-PD-1, anti-PD-L1 or anti-CTLA-4 therapy, and less than 45% of the dose-escalation patients had previously received checkpoint inhibitors. Intravenous ivuxolimab was administered to patients every 2 weeks at six dose levels: 0.01, 0.1, 0.3, 1.5, 3 and 10 mg/kg.

The research as a whole found: After ivuxolimab, expanded clones were on average more numerous among CD8+ T cells than among CD4+ T cells. Low levels of normalized T-cell clonal expansion were also shown by some nonresponding patients. At doses from 0.1 to 3.0 mg/kg, clonal expansion was seen in both CD4+ and CD8+ blood T cells between baseline and week 6. Antigen specificity was not determined for the clonally expanded peripheral T cells. Partial responders in the 0.1-3.0 mg/kg groups had among the lowest normalized peripheral clonal expansion, especially among CD8+ T cells.

The trial excluded patients who had a history of autoimmune disease or who were on systemic immunosuppression. Peripheral blood for TCR sequencing was drawn from every dose cohort at baseline, at cycle 4 day 1 and at cycle 7 day 1. The samples were taken from a phase I, first-in-human, multicenter, open-label dose-escalation trial of ivuxolimab. Adults with locally advanced or metastatic melanoma, renal cell, hepatocellular, or head and neck squamous cell carcinoma were enrolled in the trial. Before TCR sequencing, CD4+ T cells and CD8+ T cells were sorted from peripheral blood as separate populations. Genomic DNA was extracted from sorted cells for sequencing of the TCRbeta CDR3 region. TCRbeta CDR3 regions were sequenced using the immunoSEQ Assay. The table was pulled from immuneACCESS by TCRdb, which kept in-frame rearrangements only. Such tables lose some clones; where checked, under half of the loss comes from unresolved V genes, and the rest has no known cause. This sample comprises some 82,000 clones, roughly 90% of them detected only once. The ten top clones hold 2.3% of the sample.

The receptor was isolated from an adult with an advanced solid tumor such as melanoma, head and neck, liver or kidney cancer. The sequencing here drew on CD4+ or CD8+ T cells sorted from blood, taken in a trial of the OX40 agonist ivuxolimab.

In nucleotide form, the sequence is TGTGCCAACCCCACGGCAGAGACCCAGTACTTC. Its amino acids are CANPTAETQYF. Recombination connected TRBV28 to TRBJ2-5, with the D gene not clear enough to name. CDR1 and CDR2 are drawn from the germline V gene: MDHEN, SYDVKM. The CDR3 numbers 11 residues from cysteine through phenylalanine. Here the CDR3 DNA is all that survives: 33 bases in frame from base 1. Trimming at the junction amounts to 10 bases on V and 4 bases on J, and the germline ends lie 10 bases apart.